This entry is about one T cell receptor (beta chain). Its target is unknown. The V gene's germline CDR1 is MNHEY and CDR2 SVGAGI. V was pared by 2 bases and J by 1 base, with 8 bases between. The CDR3 is made up of 14 amino acids. Separate from the approximately 720-subject first cohort was the roughly 120-subject validation cohort, to which the donors belonged. The data were taken from a study of cytomegalovirus exposure and HLA in healthy donors. The study, taken as a whole, reports: The study put 150 to 200 TCR beta chains on its list as cytomegalovirus-associated.

The protocol was immunoSEQ multiplex PCR, while the TCRdb copy is restricted to in-frame clones and leaves out a portion. The sample includes some 76,000 clones, around 94% of them seen just once. Specimen: PBMCs. V is TRBV6-5 and J is TRBJ2-5, with no clear D. The TCR comes from a woman aged 18-35 years in good health and CMV-seronegative. The CDR3 DNA sequence: TGTGCCAGCAGTTACGGCCCCCGCCAAGAGACCCAGTACTTC. This encodes CASSYGPRQETQYF.